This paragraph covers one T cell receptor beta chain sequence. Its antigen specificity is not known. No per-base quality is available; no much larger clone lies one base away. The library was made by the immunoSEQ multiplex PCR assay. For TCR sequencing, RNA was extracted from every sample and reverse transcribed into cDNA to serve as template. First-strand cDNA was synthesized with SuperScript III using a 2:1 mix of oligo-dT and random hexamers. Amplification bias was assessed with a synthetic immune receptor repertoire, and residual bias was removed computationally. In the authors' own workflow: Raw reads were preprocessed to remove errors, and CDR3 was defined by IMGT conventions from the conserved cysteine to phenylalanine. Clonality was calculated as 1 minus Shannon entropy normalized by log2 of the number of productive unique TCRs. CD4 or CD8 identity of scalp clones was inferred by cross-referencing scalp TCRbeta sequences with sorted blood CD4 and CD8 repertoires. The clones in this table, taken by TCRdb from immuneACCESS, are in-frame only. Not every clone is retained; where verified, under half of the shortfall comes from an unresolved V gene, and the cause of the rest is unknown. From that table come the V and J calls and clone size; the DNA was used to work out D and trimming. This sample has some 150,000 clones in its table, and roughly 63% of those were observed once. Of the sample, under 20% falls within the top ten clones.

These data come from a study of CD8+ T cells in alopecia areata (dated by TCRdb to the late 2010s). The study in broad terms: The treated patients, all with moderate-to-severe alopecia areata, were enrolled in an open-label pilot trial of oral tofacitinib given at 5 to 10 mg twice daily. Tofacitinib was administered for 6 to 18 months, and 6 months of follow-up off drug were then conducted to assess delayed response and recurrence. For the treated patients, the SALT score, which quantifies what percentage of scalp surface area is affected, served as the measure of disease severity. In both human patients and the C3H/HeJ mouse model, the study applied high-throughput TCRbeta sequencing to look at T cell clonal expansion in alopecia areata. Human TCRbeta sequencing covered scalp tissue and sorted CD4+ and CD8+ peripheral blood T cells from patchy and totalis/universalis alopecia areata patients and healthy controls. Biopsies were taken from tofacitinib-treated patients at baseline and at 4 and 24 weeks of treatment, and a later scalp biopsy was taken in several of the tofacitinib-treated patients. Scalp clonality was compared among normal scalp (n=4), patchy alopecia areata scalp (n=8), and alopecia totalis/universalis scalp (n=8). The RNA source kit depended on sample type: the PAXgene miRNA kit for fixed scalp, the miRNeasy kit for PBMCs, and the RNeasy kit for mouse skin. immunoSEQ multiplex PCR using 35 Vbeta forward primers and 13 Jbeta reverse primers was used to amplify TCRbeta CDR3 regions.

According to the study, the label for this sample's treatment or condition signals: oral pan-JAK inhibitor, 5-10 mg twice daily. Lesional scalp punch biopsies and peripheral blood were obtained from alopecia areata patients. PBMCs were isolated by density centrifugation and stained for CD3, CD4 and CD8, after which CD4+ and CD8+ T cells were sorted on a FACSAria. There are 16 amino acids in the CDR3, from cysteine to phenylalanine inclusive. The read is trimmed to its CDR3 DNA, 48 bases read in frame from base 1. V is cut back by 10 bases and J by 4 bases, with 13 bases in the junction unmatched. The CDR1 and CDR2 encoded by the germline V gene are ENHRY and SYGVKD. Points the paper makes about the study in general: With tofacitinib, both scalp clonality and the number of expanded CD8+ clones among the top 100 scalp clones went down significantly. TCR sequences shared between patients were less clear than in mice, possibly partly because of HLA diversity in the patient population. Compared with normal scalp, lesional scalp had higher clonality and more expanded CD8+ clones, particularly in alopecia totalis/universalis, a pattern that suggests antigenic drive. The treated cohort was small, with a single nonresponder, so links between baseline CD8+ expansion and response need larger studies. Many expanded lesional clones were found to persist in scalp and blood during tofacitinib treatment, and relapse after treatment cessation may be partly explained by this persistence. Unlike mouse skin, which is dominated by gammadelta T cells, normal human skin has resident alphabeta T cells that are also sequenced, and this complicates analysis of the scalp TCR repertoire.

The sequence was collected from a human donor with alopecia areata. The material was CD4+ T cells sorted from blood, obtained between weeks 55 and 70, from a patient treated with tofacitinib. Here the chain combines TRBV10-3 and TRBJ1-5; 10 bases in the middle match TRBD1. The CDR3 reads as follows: CASREPGQGFNQPQHF. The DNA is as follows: TGTGCCAGCAGGGAACCGGGACAGGGGTTTAATCAGCCCCAGCATTTT.